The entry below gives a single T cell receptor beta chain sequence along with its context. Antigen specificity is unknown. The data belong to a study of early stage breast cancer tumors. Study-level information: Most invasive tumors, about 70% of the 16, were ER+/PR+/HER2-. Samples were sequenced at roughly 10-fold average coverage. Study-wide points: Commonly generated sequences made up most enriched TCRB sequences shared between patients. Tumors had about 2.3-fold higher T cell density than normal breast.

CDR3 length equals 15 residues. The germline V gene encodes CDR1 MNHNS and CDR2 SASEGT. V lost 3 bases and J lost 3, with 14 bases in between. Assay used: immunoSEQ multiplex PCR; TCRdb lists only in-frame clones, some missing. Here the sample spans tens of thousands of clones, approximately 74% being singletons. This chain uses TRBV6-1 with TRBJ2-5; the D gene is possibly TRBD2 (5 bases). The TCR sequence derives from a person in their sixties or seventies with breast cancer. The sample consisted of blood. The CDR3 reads CASSDPPTRKETQYF. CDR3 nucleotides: TGTGCCAGCAGTGACCCTCCTACTAGAAAAGAGACCCAGTACTTC.